This T cell receptor beta chain was recovered during a study of identical twins. Addition of a universal primer site occurred through template switching, and cDNA carried unique molecular identifiers. MiXCR was run by TCRdb on the 5' RACE reads, yielding one entry per CDR3 protein. The sample consists of 750,000 to 950,000 distinct CDR3 sequences, 12% of them appearing once. V shed 3 bases and J 7 bases; nucleotides not matched to a gene: 8. Per germline, CDR1 MNHEY and CDR2 SVGAGI. The CDR3 has 15 amino acids. In its sample, this clonotype was seen a few times. The sample was also linked to a second study, of yellow fever vaccine responses in identical twins.

The sequenced sample was PBMCs. The sequence derives from a young woman in good health. This chain links TRBV6-5 with TRBJ2-7, with 11 bases that match TRBD1. CDR3 sequence reads: CASSYSGTGGWEQYF. The CDR3, as DNA: TGTGCCAGCAGTTATAGTGGGACAGGGGGTTGGGAGCAGTACTTC.